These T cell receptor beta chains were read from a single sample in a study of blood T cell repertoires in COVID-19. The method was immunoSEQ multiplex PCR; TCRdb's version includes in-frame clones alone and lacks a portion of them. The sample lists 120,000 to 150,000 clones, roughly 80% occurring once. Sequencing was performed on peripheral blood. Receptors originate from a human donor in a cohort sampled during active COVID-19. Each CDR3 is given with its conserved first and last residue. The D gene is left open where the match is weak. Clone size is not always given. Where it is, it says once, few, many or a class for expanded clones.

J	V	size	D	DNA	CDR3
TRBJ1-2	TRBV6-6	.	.	TGTGCCAGCAATCACCCGGGGGTTAACTATGGCTACACCTTC	CASNHPGVNYGYTF
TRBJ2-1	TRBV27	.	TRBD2	TGTGCCAGCAGTGCGGGGGGTATATACAATGAGCAGTTCTTC	CASSAGGIYNEQFF
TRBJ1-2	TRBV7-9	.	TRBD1	TGTGCCAGCAGCGTGGGACAGCCTAACTATGGCTACACCTTC	CASSVGQPNYGYTF
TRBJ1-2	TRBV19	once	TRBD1	TGTGCCAGTAGTACTAGTCCCGGGACAGGGTCGGCTGGGGACTATGGCTACACCTTC	CASSTSPGTGSAGDYGYTF
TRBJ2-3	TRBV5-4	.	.	TGTGCCAGCAGCCCGGGACAACCTATCGGAAATACGCAGTATTTT	CASSPGQPIGNTQYF
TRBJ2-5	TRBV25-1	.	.	TGTGCCAGCAGTGAATCCTCTACGGCCGGCAGGGGAGAGACCCAGTACTTC	CASSESSTAGRGETQYF
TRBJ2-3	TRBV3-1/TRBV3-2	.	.	TGTGCCAGCAGCCCCGCGATGGATACGCAGTATTTT	CASSPAMDTQYF
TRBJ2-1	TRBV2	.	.	TGTGCCAGCAGTGAAGGGCAGATTAAAAGCAATGAGCAGTTCTTC	CASSEGQIKSNEQFF
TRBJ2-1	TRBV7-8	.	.	TGTGCCAGCAGCTTAGCGGGTCGGGCCGGGAGCGGGTCCTACAATGAGCAGTTCTTC	CASSLAGRAGSGSYNEQFF
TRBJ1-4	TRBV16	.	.	TGTGCCAGCAGCCAATCCCGTCTTCAGGTCGGGGATGAAAAACTGTTTTTT	CASSQSRLQVGDEKLFF
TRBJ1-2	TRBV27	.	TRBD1	TGTGCCAGCAGCACTTTGACCCGGGACAGGGGAGAGGGCTACACCTTC	CASSTLTRDRGEGYTF
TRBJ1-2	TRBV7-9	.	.	TGTGCCAGCAGCTTAGACCTGCCTAGCACCTTC	CASSLDLPSTF
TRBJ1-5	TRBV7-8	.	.	TGTGCCAGCAGCTTAGGGGGGGTGTTAAGCAATCAGCCCCAGCATTTT	CASSLGGVLSNQPQHF
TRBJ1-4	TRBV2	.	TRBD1	TGTGCCAGCAGCCAGTTCGGGACAGGGGTTGAAAAACTGTTTTTT	CASSQFGTGVEKLFF
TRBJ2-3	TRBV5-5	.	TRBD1	TGTGCCAGCAGCTCGACAGGGGGAAGCACAGATACGCAGTATTTT	CASSSTGGSTDTQYF
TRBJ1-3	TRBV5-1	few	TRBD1	TGCGCCAGCAGCCGAGACAGGGTCCTCTCTGGAAACACCATATATTTT	CASSRDRVLSGNTIYF
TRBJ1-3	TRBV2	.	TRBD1	TGTGCCAGCAGACTACGGGGGACAGACTCTGGAAACACCATATATTTT	CASRLRGTDSGNTIYF
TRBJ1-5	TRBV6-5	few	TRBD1	TGTGCCAGCGGGAGAACCGGGACAGGGGGCCAGTCCCAGCATTTT	CASGRTGTGGQSQHF
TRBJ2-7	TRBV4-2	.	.	TGTGCCAGCAGTTACTCAACCGGGGACGAGCAGTACTTC	CASSYSTGDEQYF
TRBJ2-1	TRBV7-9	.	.	TGTGCCAGCAGCCGAGGGGGGGCCCCGCCGGAGAATGAGCAGTTCTTC	CASSRGGAPPENEQFF
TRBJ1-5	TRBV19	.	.	TGTGCCAGTAGTAGGGGAGGTATCAATCAGCCCCAGCATTTT	CASSRGGINQPQHF
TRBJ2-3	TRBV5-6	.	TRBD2	TGTGCCAGCAGCTCGGGGGGGCGGGATACGCAGTATTTT	CASSSGGRDTQYF
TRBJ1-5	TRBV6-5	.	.	TGTGCCAGCATCAGGGCATCGGGTTACAATCAGCCCCAGCATTTT	CASIRASGYNQPQHF
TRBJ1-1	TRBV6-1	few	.	TGTGCCAGCAGTGAGTTTGGGCACCTCGAAGCTTTCTTT	CASSEFGHLEAFF
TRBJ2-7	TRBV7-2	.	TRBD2	TGTGCCAGCAGCTTAGCCCCACTAGCGGGGGGCTATTCGGCCCAGTACTTC	CASSLAPLAGGYSAQYF
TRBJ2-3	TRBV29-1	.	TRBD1	TGCAGCGTCAGGGACAGGGTCTCCACAGATACGCAGTATTTT	CSVRDRVSTDTQYF
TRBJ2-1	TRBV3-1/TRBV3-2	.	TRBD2	TGTGCCAGCAGCCAAGATTCGGCGGGGGGACTCCCCTACAATGAGCAGTTCTTC	CASSQDSAGGLPYNEQFF
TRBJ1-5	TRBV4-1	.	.	TGCGCCAGCAGCCCCCAAGCAGGGCGCGGCGGAAGCAATCAGCCCCAGCATTTT	CASSPQAGRGGSNQPQHF
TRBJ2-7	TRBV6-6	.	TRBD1	TGTGCCAGCAGTCTCGGACAGGGCTCCTACGAGCAGTACTTC	CASSLGQGSYEQYF
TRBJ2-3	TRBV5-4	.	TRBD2	TGTGCCAGCAGCGGAACTAGCGGGGGGGACCTTGGGGATACGCAGTATTTT	CASSGTSGGDLGDTQYF
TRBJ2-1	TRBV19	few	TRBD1	TGTGCCAGTAGTAGGGGACAGGGGGCGAATAGGGCCCAGCAGTTCTTC	CASSRGQGANRAQQFF
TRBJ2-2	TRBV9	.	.	TGTGCCAGCAGCGCAAGACCCAGCGGAGACACCGGGGAGCTGTTTTTT	CASSARPSGDTGELFF
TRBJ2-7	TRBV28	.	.	TGTGCCAGCAGCCCAAGTGGCCCGGGCGAGCAGTACTTC	CASSPSGPGEQYF
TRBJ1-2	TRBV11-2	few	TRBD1	TGTGCCAGCAGCACGTACAGGGGGCCTCGTGGCTACACCTTC	CASSTYRGPRGYTF
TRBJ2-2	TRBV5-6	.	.	TGTGCCAGCAGCTTGGCCGGGGTCACCGGGGAGCTGTTTTTT	CASSLAGVTGELFF
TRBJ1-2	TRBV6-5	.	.	TGTGCCAGCAGTTACTCAGACAGTATGGGTGGCTACACCTTC	CASSYSDSMGGYTF
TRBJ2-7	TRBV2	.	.	TGTGCCAGCACCCCCGGCGGGTCTTCAGAGTACGAGCAGTACTTC	CASTPGGSSEYEQYF
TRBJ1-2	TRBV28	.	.	TGTGCCAGCAGTCCCCTGGGGCCCCTAGGATGGGGCTACACCTTC	CASSPLGPLGWGYTF
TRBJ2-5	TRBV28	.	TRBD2	TGTGCCAGCAGTTTTGGGAGGGTTTGGGAGACCCAGTACTTC	CASSFGRVWETQYF
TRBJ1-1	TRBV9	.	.	TGTGCCAGCGCTCTCCCCGGGGTGCGGGCTTTCTTT	CASALPGVRAFF
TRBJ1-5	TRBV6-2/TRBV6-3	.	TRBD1	TGTGCCAGCAGCCCGGACAGGGCGGTTCAGCCCCAGCATTTT	CASSPDRAVQPQHF
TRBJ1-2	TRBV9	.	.	TGTGCCAGCAGCGTAGCTACGACAGTTCAATATGGCTACACCTTC	CASSVATTVQYGYTF